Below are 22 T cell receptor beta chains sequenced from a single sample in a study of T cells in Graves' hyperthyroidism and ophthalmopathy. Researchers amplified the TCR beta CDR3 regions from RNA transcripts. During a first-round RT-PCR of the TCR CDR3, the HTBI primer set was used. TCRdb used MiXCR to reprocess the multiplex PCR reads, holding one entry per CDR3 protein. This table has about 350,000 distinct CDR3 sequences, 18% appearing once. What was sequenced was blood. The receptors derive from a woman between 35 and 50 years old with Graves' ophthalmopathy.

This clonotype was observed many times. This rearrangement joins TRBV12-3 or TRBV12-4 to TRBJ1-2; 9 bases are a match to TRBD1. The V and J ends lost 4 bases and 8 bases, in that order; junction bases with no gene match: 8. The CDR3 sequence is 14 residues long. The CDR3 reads CASSSTGTGWGYTF. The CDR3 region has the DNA TGTGCCAGCAGTTCCACGGGGACAGGGTGGGGCTACACCTTC.

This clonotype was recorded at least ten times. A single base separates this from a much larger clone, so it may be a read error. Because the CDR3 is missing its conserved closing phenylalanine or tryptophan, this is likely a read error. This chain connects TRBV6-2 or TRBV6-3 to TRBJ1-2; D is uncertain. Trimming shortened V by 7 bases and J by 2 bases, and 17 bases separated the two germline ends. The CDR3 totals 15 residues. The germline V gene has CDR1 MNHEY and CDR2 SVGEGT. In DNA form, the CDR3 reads TGTGCCAGCACCGCGGTATGGGAAATGAACTATGGCTACACCCTC. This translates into CASTAVWEMNYGYTL.

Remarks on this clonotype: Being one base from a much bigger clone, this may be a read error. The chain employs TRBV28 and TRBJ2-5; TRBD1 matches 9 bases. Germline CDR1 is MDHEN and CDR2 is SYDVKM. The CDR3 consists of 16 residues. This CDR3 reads CASSSSGTGMKETLYF. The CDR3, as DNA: TGTGCCAGCAGTAGCTCCGGGACAGGGATGAAGGAGACCCTGTACTTC.

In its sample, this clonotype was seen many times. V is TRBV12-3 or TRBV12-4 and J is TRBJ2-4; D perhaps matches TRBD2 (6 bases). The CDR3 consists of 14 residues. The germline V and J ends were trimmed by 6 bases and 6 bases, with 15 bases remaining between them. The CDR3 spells CASSPTRRVNIQYF. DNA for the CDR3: TGTGCCAGCAGCCCGACTAGGAGGGTAAACATTCAGTACTTC.

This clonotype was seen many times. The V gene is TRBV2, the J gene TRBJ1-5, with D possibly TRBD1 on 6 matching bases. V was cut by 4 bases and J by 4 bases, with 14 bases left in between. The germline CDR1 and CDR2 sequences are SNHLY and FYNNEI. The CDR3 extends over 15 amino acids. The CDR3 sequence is CASSGAGGLNQPQHF. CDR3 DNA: TGTGCCAGCAGTGGGGCGGGGGGGCTAAATCAGCCCCAGCATTTT.

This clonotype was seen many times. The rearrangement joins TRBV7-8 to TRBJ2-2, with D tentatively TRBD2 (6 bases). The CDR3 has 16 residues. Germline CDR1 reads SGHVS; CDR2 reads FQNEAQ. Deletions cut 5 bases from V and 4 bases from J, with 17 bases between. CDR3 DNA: TGTGCCAGCAGCAAACTGCGGGGCACGGTCACCGGGGAGCTGTTTTTT. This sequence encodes CASSKLRGTVTGELFF.

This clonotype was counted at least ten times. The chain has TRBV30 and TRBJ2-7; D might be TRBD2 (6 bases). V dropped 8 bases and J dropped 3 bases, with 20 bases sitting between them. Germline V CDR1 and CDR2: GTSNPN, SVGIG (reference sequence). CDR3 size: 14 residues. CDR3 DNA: TGTGCCGGGGACGCGGATAGCGGATACTACGAGCAGTACTTC. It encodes CAGDADSGYYEQYF. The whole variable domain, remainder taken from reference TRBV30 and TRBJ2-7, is SQTIHQWPATLVQPVGSPLSLECTVEGTSNPNLYWYRQAAGRGLQLLFYSVGIGQISSEVPQNLSASRPQDRQFILSSKKLLLSDSGFYLCAGDADSGYYEQYFGPGTRLTVT.

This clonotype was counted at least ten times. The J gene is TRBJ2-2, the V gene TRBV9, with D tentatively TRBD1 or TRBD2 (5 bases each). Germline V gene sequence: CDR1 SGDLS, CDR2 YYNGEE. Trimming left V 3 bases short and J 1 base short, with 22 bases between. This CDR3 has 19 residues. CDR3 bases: TGTGCCAGCAGCGGGTGGGGGACCCAAGGGGTCCTGAACACCGGGGAGCTGTTTTTT. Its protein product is CASSGWGTQGVLNTGELFF.

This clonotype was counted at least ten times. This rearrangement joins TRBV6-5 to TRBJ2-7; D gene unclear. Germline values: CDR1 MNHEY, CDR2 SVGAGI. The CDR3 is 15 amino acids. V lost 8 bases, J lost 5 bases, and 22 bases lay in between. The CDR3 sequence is CASVRKLGAIHEQYF. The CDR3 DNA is TGTGCCAGCGTCCGAAAATTAGGTGCTATCCACGAGCAGTACTTC.

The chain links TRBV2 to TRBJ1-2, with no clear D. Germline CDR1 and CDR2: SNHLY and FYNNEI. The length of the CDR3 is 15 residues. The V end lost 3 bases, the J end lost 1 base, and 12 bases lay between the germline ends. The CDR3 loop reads CASSDWTSNNYGYTF. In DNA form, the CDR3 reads TGTGCCAGCAGTGATTGGACGTCTAATAACTATGGCTACACCTTC.

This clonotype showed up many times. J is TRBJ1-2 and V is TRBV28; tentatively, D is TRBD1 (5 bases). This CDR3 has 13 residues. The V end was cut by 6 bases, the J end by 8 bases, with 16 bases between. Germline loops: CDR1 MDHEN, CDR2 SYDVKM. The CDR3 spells CASSPDTLRGYTF. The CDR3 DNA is TGTGCCAGCAGCCCGGACACGCTGCGGGGCTACACCTTC.

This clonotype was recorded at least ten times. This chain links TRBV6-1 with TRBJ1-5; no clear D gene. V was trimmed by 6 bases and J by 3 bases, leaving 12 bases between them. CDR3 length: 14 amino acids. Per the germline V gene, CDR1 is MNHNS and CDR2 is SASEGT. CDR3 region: CASSQRQANQPQHF. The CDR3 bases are TGTGCCAGCAGCCAACGGCAGGCCAATCAGCCCCAGCATTTT.

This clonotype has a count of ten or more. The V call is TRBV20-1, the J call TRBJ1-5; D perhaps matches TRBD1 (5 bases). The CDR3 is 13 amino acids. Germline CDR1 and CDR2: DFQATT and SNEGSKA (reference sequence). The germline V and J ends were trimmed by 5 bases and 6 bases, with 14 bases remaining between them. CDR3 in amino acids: CSAQGGAAQPQHF. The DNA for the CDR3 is TGCAGTGCTCAGGGAGGGGCTGCTCAGCCCCAGCATTTT.

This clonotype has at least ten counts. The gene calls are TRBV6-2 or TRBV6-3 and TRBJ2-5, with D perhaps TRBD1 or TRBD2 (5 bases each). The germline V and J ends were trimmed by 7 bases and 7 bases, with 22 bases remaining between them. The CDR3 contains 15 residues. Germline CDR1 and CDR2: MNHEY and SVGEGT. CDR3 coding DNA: TGTGCCAGCACCCCGGGACGCCCCGGCGGCGGGACCCAGTACTTC. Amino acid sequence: CASTPGRPGGGTQYF.

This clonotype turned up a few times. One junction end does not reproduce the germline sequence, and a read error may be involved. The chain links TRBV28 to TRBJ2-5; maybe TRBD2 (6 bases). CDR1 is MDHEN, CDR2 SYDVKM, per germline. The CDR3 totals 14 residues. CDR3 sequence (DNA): TGTGCCAGCAGCCAGGACTATAACCAAGAGACTCAGTACTTC. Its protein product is CASSQDYNQETQYF. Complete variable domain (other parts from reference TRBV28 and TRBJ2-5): DVKVTQSSRYLVKRTGEKVFLECVQDMDHENMFWYRQDPGLGLRLIYFSYDVKMKEKGDIPEGYSVSREKKERFSLILESASTNQTSMYLCASSQDYNQETQYFGPGTRLLVL.

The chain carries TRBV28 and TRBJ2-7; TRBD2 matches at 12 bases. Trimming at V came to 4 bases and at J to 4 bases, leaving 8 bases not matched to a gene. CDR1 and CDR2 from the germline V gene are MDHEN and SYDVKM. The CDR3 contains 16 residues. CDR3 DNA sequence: TGTGCCAGCAGTTACGAGGCTAGCGGGAGGGGATACGAGCAGTACTTC. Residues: CASSYEASGRGYEQYF.

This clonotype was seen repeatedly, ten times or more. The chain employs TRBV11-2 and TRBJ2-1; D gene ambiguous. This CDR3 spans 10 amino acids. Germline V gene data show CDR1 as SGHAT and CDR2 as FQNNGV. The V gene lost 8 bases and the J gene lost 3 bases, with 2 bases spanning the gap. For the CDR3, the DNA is TGTGCCAGCGGCTACAATGAGCAGTTCTTC. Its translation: CASGYNEQFF.

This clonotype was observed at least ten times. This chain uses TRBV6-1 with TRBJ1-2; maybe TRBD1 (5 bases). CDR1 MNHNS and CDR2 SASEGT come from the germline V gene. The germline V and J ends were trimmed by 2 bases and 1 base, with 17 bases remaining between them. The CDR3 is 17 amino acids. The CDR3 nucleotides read TGTGCCAGCAGTGAACGAGCCGGGACCCAGTTTAACTATGGCTACACCTTC. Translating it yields CASSERAGTQFNYGYTF.

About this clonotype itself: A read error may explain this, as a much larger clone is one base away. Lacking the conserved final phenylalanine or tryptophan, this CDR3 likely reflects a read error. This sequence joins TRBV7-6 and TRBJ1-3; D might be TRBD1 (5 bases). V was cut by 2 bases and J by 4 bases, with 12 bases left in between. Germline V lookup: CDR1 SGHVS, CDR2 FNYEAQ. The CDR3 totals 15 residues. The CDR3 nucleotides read TGTGCCAGCAGCTTATTCAGGGCAGGGGGAAACACCATATATCTT. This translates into CASSLFRAGGNTIYL.

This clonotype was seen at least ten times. This CDR3 is CASSLFGQGYYEQYF. CDR3 nucleotide sequence: TGTGCCAGCAGTTTATTTGGACAGGGTTACTACGAGCAGTACTTC. This chain connects TRBV28 to TRBJ2-7, with 8 bases fitting TRBD1. The V segment lost 1 base and the J segment 3 bases; nucleotides outside the gene matches: 5. Germline V gene lookup returns CDR1 MDHEN and CDR2 SYDVKM. The CDR3 covers 15 residues.

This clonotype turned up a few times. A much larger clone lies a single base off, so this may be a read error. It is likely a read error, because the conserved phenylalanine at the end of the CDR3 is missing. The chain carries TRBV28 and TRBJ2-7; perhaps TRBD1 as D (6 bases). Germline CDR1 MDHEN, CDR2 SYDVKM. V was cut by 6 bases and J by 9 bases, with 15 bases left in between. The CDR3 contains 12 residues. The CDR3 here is CASSLGQSAQYI. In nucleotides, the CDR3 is TGTGCCAGCAGCCTCGGACAGTCCGCGCAGTACATC.

The CDR3 loop is CASSQDSILMNTEAFF. CDR3 nucleotides: TGTGCCAGCAGCCAAGATTCGATCCTTATGAACACTGAAGCTTTCTTT. The chain has TRBV4-2 and TRBJ1-1, with D unclear. Germline V gives CDR1 LGHNA, CDR2 YNFKEQ. This CDR3 has 16 residues. V lost 0 bases and J lost 0, with 11 bases in between.